Each of the 2 T cell receptor beta chains below was sequenced from the same sample in a study of T cell clonality in common variable immunodeficiency. Study observations and caveats: Reportedly, TCR beta sequences from common variable immunodeficiency showed fewer deletions and N-nucleotide insertions.

No antigen has been assigned to these receptors. Data came from immunoSEQ multiplex PCR; TCRdb stores just in-frame clones and leaves some out. Recorded here are 32,000 or so clones, none singletons. What was sequenced was peripheral blood mononuclear cells. These receptors all stem from a human donor with common variable immunodeficiency.

This clone was observed at least ten times. The CDR3 goes on 3 residues after the read ends, and that part is filled in from the germline J gene. The chain combines TRBV19 with TRBJ1-2, with D possibly TRBD1 on 6 matching bases. Trimming removed 3 bases at V and 0 bases at J, with 14 bases between. This CDR3 is 16 amino acids long. Germline V gives CDR1 LNHDA, CDR2 SQIVND (reference sequence). CDR3 DNA (partial): TGTGCCAGTAGTATGCCGGGGGGACAAGCTAACTATGGC. It specifies CASSMPGGQANYG. The complete CDR3 protein is CASSMPGGQANYGYTF.

This clone ranks as medium-sized. Read sequence stops 3 residues before the CDR3 end, and the germline J gene provides the missing end. J is TRBJ2-4 and V is TRBV11-2; D not certain. Trimming removed 5 bases at V and 0 bases at J, with 11 bases between. Germline V lookup: CDR1 SGHAT, CDR2 FQNNGV. This CDR3 is built from 15 residues. CDR3 bases read: TGTGCCAGCAGCCCTAGTGGCCTAGCCAAAAACATT. The encoded protein is CASSPSGLAKNI. The complete CDR3 protein is CASSPSGLAKNIQYF.